This T cell receptor (beta chain) was profiled in a study of shared clonotypes between healthy human individuals. The junction had 4 bases not matched to a gene; V was cut back by 4 bases and J by 3 bases. The CDR3 runs to 14 residues. Germline V gives CDR1 SNHLY, CDR2 FYNNEI. The assay was immunoSEQ multiplex PCR, and TCRdb's table has in-frame clones only and misses some. Here the sample spans approximately 2.4 million clones, around 95% being singletons. The sample was naive CD4+ T cells sorted from blood. Documented subset: CD45RA+ positively selected. This receptor was identified in a man between 18 and 29 years old in good health. This chain uses TRBV2 with TRBJ1-2; the match to TRBD1 covers 8 bases. CDR3 bases: TGTGCCAGCAGTGGACAGGGGATCGACTATGGCTACACCTTC. Translating it yields CASSGQGIDYGYTF.